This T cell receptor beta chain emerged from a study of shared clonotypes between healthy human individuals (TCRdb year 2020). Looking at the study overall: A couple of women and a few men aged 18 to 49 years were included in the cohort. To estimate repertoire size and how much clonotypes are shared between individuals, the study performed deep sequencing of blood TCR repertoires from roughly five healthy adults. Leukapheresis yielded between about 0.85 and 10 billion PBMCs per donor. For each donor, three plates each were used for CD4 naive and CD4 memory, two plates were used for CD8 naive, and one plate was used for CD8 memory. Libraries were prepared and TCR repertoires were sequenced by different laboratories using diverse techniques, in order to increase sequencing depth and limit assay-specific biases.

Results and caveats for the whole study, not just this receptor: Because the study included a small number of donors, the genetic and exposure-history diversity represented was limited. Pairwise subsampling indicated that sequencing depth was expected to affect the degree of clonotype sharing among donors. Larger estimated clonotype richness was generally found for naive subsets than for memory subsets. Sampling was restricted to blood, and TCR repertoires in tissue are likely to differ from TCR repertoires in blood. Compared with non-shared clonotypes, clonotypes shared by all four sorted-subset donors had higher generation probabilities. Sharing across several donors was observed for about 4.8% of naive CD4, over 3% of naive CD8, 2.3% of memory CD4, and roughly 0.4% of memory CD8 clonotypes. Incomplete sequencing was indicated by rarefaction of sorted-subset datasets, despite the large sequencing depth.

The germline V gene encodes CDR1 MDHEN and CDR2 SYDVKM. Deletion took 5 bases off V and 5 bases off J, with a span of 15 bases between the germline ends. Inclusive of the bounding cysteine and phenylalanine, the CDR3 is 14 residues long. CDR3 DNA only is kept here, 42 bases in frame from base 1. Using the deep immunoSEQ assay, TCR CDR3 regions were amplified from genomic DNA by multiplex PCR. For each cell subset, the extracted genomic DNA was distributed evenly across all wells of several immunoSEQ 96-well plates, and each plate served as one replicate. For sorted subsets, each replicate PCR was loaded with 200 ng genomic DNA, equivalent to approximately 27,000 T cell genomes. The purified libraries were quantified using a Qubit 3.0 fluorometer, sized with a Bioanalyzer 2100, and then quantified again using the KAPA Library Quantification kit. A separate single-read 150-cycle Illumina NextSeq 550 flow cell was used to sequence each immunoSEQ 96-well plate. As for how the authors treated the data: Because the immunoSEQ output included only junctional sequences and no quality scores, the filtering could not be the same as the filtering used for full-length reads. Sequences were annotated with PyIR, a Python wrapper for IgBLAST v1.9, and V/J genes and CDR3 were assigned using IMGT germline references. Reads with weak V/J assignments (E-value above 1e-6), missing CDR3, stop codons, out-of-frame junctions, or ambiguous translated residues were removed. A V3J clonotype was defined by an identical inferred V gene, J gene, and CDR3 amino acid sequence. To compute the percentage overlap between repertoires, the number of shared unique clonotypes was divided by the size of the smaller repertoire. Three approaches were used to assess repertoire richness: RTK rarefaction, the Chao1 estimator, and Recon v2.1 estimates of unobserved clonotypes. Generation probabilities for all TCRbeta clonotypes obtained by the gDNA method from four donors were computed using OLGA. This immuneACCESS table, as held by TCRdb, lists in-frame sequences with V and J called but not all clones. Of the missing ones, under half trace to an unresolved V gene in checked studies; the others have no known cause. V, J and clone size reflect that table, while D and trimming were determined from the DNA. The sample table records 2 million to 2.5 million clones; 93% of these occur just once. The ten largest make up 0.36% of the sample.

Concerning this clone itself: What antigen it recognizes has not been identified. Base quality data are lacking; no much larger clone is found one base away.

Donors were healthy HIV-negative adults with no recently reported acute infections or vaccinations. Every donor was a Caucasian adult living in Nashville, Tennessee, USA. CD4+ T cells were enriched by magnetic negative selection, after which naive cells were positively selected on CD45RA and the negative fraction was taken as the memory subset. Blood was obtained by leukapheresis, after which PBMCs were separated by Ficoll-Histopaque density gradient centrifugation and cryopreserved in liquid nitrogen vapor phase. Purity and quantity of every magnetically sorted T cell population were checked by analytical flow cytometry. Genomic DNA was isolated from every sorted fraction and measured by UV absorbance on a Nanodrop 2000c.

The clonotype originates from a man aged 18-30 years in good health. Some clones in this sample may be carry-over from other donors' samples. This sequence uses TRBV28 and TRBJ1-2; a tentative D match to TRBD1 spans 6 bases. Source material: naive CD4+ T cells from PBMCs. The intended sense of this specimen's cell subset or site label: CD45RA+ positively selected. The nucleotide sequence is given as TGTGCCAGCAGTACGTCCGGGGGCGCGTATGGCTACACCTTC. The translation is CASSTSGGAYGYTF.